The next 18 T cell receptor beta chains were all read from a single sample in a study of T cell clones after liver transplantation. Sequenced by immunoSEQ multiplex PCR; TCRdb stores in-frame clones only, minus some. The data contain 93,000 or so clones, roughly 80% of them singletons. This material consisted of CD4+ T cells from blood, taken approximately 43 months after liver transplant. Receptors were obtained from a human patient who received a liver transplant. Among the T cells, some may be from the graft donor.

The chain has TRBV19 and TRBJ1-2, with 10 bases lining up with TRBD1. Looked up from germline, CDR1 is LNHDA and CDR2 is SQIVND (reference sequence). The V and J ends lost 6 bases and 4 bases, in that order; junction bases with no gene match: 8. CDR3 length equals 15 residues. Here the CDR3 reads CASRPGQGGVYGYTF. Here the CDR3 DNA reads TGTGCCAGTAGGCCCGGACAGGGGGGTGTCTATGGCTACACCTTC.

For this clone: The same CDR3 also results from other DNA sequences found in this sample. The rearrangement links TRBV5-1 to TRBJ2-2; TRBD2 aligns across 8 bases. The germline gives CDR1 SGHRS, CDR2 YFSETQ. The length of the CDR3 is 14 residues. J gave up 4 bases and V 4 bases, and 3 bases lay outside the gene matches. The DNA for the CDR3 is TGCGCCAGCAGCCGGGAGGGAGGCACCGGGGAGCTGTTTTTT. This sequence encodes CASSREGGTGELFF.

V usage is TRBV5-1 and J usage is TRBJ2-1; D is unresolved. V was shortened by 1 base and J by 7 bases, with 3 bases between the two germline ends. CDR3 length: 11 amino acids. Per germline, CDR1 SGHRS and CDR2 YFSETQ. The CDR3 here is CASSLKNEQFF. The DNA for the CDR3 is TGCGCCAGCAGCTTGAAGAATGAGCAGTTCTTC.

V usage is TRBV29-1 and J usage is TRBJ2-1; 11 bases match TRBD2. Per germline, CDR1 SQVTM and CDR2 ANQGSEA. The CDR3 runs to 15 residues. V lost 4 bases to trimming and J lost 4 bases; unmatched junction nucleotides: 6. In DNA form, the CDR3 reads TGCAGCGTTGTGGGACTAGCGGACCCTTACAATGAGCAGTTCTTC. Amino acids: CSVVGLADPYNEQFF.

The chain couples TRBV19 to TRBJ1-4, with 9 bases lining up with TRBD1. The V gene end was trimmed by 6 bases and the J gene end by 7 bases; junction bases not matched to a gene: 12. Germline CDR1 reads LNHDA; CDR2 reads SQIVND (reference sequence). The CDR3 covers 16 residues. The DNA of the CDR3 is TGTGCCAGTAGGCAGCCCCCCGGGACAGGGAGTGAAAAACTGTTTTTT. Residues: CASRQPPGTGSEKLFF.

The rearrangement uses TRBV6-1 and TRBJ1-4; the D is unclear. Germline V gene data show CDR1 as MNHNS and CDR2 as SASEGT. This CDR3 is 13 amino acids long. With 1 base removed from V and 5 bases from J, the gap between germline ends came to 5 bases. The CDR3 reads CASSEVGNEKLFF. CDR3 coding DNA: TGTGCCAGCAGTGAAGTAGGGAATGAAAAACTGTTTTTT.

The rearrangement joins TRBV7-9 to TRBJ2-1; D may correspond to TRBD1 or TRBD2 (5 bases each). V lost 1 base to trimming and J lost 6 bases, with 10 bases between them. CDR1 is SEHNR, CDR2 FQNEAQ, per germline (reference sequence). The CDR3 loop spans 14 amino acids. The chain's CDR3 is CASSLGAGTNEQFF. CDR3 DNA sequence: TGTGCCAGCAGCTTAGGAGCAGGGACCAATGAGCAGTTCTTC.

This clone was detected a few times. The CDR3 DNA is TGCGCCAGCAGCTTGGAACCCAGGACCTACGAGCAGTACTTC. Translation gives CASSLEPRTYEQYF. This chain joins TRBV5-1 and TRBJ2-7; D uncertain. This CDR3 region has 14 residues. Germline V gene sequence: CDR1 SGHRS, CDR2 YFSETQ. V lost 0 bases to trimming and J lost 2 bases, with 9 bases between them.

The chain uses TRBV7-9 and TRBJ2-3; 11 bases match TRBD1. Looked up from germline, CDR1 is SEHNR and CDR2 is FQNEAQ (reference sequence). The CDR3 spans 14 residues. V was clipped by 3 bases and J by 6 bases; unmatched bases: 2. The CDR3 DNA reads as TGTGCCAGCAGCTTGGGGACAGGGGGGGATACGCAGTATTTT. Amino acids: CASSLGTGGDTQYF.

This chain uses TRBV18 with TRBJ2-7; 7 nucleotides agree with TRBD1. The CDR3 contains 15 residues. V gave up 2 bases and J gave up 2 bases; unmatched junction bases: 6. In germline, CDR1 is KGHSH, CDR2 LQKENI. The CDR3: CASSPFRDSTYEQYF. DNA for the CDR3: TGTGCCAGCTCACCATTCCGGGACAGTACCTACGAGCAGTACTTC.

The genes are TRBV27 and TRBJ2-1, with D possibly being TRBD2 (5 bases). CDR1 is MNHEY and CDR2 is SMNVEV in the germline V gene (reference sequence). V lost 6 bases and J 7 bases, leaving 22 bases between the germline ends. There are 16 residues in the CDR3. CDR3 amino acids: CASSPTRTLSQNEQFF. The CDR3, as DNA: TGTGCCAGCAGCCCCACCCGGACTCTCTCGCAAAATGAGCAGTTCTTC.

Here the CDR3 reads CATSRELAGGNRETQYF. DNA for the CDR3: TGTGCCACCAGCAGAGAACTAGCGGGGGGGAATCGAGAGACCCAGTACTTC. The gene calls are TRBV15 and TRBJ2-5, with 13 nucleotides matching TRBD2. V lost 0 bases, J lost 4 bases, and 5 bases stayed unmatched. The CDR3 covers 17 residues. Germline assignment: CDR1 LNHNV and CDR2 YYDKDF (reference sequence).

V usage is TRBV5-4 and J usage is TRBJ1-1; perhaps TRBD1 as D (5 bases). The CDR3 runs 15 residues. Germline V gives CDR1 SGHNT, CDR2 YYREEE (reference sequence). V was trimmed by 4 bases and J by 0 bases, leaving 13 bases between them. The CDR3 DNA sequence: TGTGCCAGCAGCGTCCCAGGGAGGATGAACACTGAAGCTTTCTTT. It codes for CASSVPGRMNTEAFF.

The rearrangement joins TRBV7-3 to TRBJ1-2, with TRBD1 matching 11 bases. V was clipped by 5 bases and J by 7 bases; unmatched bases: 3. The CDR3 is 13 residues long. CDR1 is SGHTA and CDR2 is FQGTGA in the germline V gene. The CDR3 protein is CASSEDRGLGYTF. The CDR3 DNA follows: TGTGCCAGCAGCGAGGACAGGGGGCTTGGCTACACCTTC.

V usage is TRBV2 and J usage is TRBJ2-3; the D is unclear. Germline V gene data show CDR1 as SNHLY and CDR2 as FYNNEI. The germline V and J ends were trimmed by 1 base and 4 bases, with 6 bases remaining between them. The CDR3 length is 13 residues. Here the CDR3 reads CASSEVVADTQYF. CDR3 DNA: TGTGCCAGCAGTGAAGTTGTGGCAGATACGCAGTATTTT. The whole variable domain, remainder taken from reference TRBV2 and TRBJ2-3, is EPEVTQTPSHQVTQMGQEVILRCVPISNHLYFYWYRQILGQKVEFLVSFYNNEISEKSEIFDDQFSVERPDGSNFTLKIRSTKLEDSAMYFCASSEVVADTQYFGPGTRLTVL.

This CDR3 is CASSSAGTYYEQYF. CDR3 in DNA: TGTGCCAGCAGTTCCGCCGGGACCTACTACGAGCAGTACTTC. The chain employs TRBV2 and TRBJ2-7, with D perhaps assigned TRBD1 or TRBD2 (5 bases each). V was trimmed by 5 bases and J by 3 bases, leaving 14 bases between them. The CDR3 spans 14 residues. Germline V CDR1 and CDR2: SNHLY, FYNNEI.

V gene TRBV6-5 combines with J gene TRBJ1-2; 8 bases match TRBD1. Looked up from germline, CDR1 is MNHEY and CDR2 is SVGAGI. Germline trimming cut 2 bases from V and 2 bases from J; bases unmatched to any gene: 4. CDR3 length: 15 residues. CDR3 coding DNA: TGTGCCAGCAGTTACGGGCAGGGGGCGAACTATGGCTACACCTTC. This gives the protein CASSYGQGANYGYTF.

This clone came up once. The rearrangement links TRBV29-1 to TRBJ1-1, with 8 nucleotides matching TRBD1. Germline trimming cut 7 bases from V and 7 bases from J; bases unmatched to any gene: 8. The CDR3 length is 12 residues. Germline CDR1 reads SQVTM; CDR2 reads ANQGSEA. CDR3 loop: CSGAQGAFEAFF. The CDR3 DNA reads as TGCAGCGGCGCCCAGGGGGCATTTGAAGCTTTCTTT.